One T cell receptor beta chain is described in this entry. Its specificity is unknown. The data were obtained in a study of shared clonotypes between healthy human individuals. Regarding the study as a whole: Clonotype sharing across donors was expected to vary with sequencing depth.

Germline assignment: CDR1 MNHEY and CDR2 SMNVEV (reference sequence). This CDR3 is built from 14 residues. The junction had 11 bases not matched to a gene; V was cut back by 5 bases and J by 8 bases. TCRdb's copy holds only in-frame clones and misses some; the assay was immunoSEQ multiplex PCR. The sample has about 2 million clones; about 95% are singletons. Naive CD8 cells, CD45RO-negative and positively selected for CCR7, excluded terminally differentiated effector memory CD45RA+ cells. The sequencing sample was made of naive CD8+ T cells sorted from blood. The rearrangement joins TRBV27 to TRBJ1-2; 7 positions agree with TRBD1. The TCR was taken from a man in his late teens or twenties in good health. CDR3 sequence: CASSNLQGPLGYTF. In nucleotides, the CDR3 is TGTGCCAGCAGTAACCTACAGGGGCCCCTGGGCTACACCTTC.